The rows below give T cell receptor beta chains drawn from one sample of a study of T cells in Graves' hyperthyroidism and ophthalmopathy. TCRdb used MiXCR to reprocess the multiplex PCR reads, holding one entry per CDR3 protein. The sample consists of approximately 600,000 distinct CDR3 sequences, around 21% of them appearing once. Specimen: blood. All receptors derive from a man aged 25-40 years with Graves' ophthalmopathy. The CDR3 runs from the conserved cysteine through the conserved F or W. D genes are given only for firm matches. Not every row has a clone size; where given, it reads once, few, many or a size class.

D gene | J gene | clone size | CDR3 length | V gene | CDR3 protein | CDR3 DNA
. | TRBJ1-2 | few | 15 | TRBV20-1 | CSAILRDKPLLGYTF | TGCAGTGCTATTCTTCGGGACAAACCCCTCCTTGGCTACACCTTC
. | TRBJ1-1 | . | 13 | TRBV5-1 | CASTLGRGSEAFF | TGCGCCAGCACCCTGGGTAGGGGCTCTGAAGCTTTCTTT
. | TRBJ1-2 | . | 15 | TRBV12-3/TRBV12-4 | CASSFRTAYSGGYTF | TGTGCCAGCAGTTTTCGAACAGCCTATAGTGGAGGCTACACCTTC
. | TRBJ1-1 | . | 15 | TRBV18 | CASSLSRGSNTEAFF | TGTGCCAGCTCACTCTCCAGGGGTAGCAACACTGAAGCTTTCTTT
TRBD1 | TRBJ2-7 | few | 13 | TRBV5-4 | CASMNRGSYEQYF | TGTGCCAGCATGAACAGGGGATCCTACGAGCAGTACTTC
TRBD2 | TRBJ2-1 | few | 17 | TRBV12-3/TRBV12-4 | CASSSGTSSSSYNEQFF | TGTGCCAGCAGTTCAGGGACTAGCTCAAGCTCCTACAATGAGCAGTTCTTC
TRBD2 | TRBJ2-1 | few | 14 | TRBV9 | CASSAGGTYNEQFF | TGTGCCAGCAGCGCCGGGGGGACCTACAATGAGCAGTTCTTC
TRBD1 | TRBJ2-2 | . | 15 | TRBV6-2/TRBV6-3 | CASKPRPGGSGELFF | TGTGCCAGCAAGCCGCGACCAGGGGGCTCCGGGGAGCTGTTTTTT
. | TRBJ2-5 | many | 13 | TRBV27 | CASSFGKKETQYF | TGTGCCAGCAGTTTTGGGAAAAAGGAGACCCAGTACTTC
. | TRBJ2-3 | . | 14 | TRBV20-1 | CSAPRVSSTDTQYF | TGCAGTGCTCCTAGGGTATCTAGCACAGATACGCAGTATTTT
TRBD1 | TRBJ2-7 | many | 13 | TRBV11-3 | CASSPRTGYEQYF | TGTGCCAGCAGCCCGCGGACAGGCTACGAGCAGTACTTC
. | TRBJ1-1 | . | 14 | TRBV6-1 | CASSGRAVNTEAFF | TGTGCCAGCAGTGGTCGGGCGGTAAACACTGAAGCTTTCTTT
. | TRBJ1-1 | many | 13 | TRBV11-2 | CASSLVLNTEAFF | TGTGCCAGCAGCTTAGTCCTGAACACTGAAGCTTTCTTT
TRBD1 | TRBJ2-7 | few | 16 | TRBV6-2/TRBV6-3 | CASSYSGRQGRGEQYF | TGTGCCAGCAGTTACTCGGGACGACAGGGAAGAGGCGAGCAGTACTTC
TRBD1 | TRBJ2-7 | many | 16 | TRBV11-2 | CASSFEFGQGAYEQYF | TGTGCCAGCAGCTTTGAATTCGGACAGGGGGCCTACGAGCAGTACTTC
. | TRBJ2-3 | . | 16 | TRBV2 | CASSEGDRSSTDTQYF | TGTGCCAGCAGTGAAGGTGACAGGTCGAGCACAGATACGCAGTATTTT
. | TRBJ2-2 | . | 13 | TRBV19 | CASSSGFTGELFF | TGTGCCAGTAGTTCAGGGTTCACCGGGGAGCTGTTTTTT
TRBD2 | TRBJ2-5 | . | 14 | TRBV7-9 | CASSLGAGVETQYF | TGTGCCAGCAGCTTAGGGGCGGGAGTAGAGACCCAGTACTTC
TRBD1 | TRBJ2-7 | . | 15 | TRBV15 | CATSTIQGAIYEQYF | TGTGCCACCAGCACAATACAGGGGGCCATCTACGAGCAGTACTTC
TRBD2 | TRBJ2-7 | . | 17 | TRBV6-6 | CASSYRSSGSSTYEQYF | TGTGCCAGCAGTTACAGGAGTAGCGGGAGCAGCACATACGAGCAGTACTTC
TRBD1 | TRBJ1-4 | . | 12 | TRBV12-3/TRBV12-4 | CASSPGQGELFF | TGTGCCAGCAGCCCGGGACAGGGTGAACTGTTTTTT
. | TRBJ2-3 | many | 15 | TRBV12-3/TRBV12-4 | CASSLASGSTDTQYF | TGCGCCAGCAGCTTGGCAAGCGGGAGCACAGATACGCAGTATTTT
TRBD2 | TRBJ2-1 | few | 15 | TRBV5-1 | CASSRAGGRYNEQFF | TGCGCCAGCAGCCGAGCGGGAGGTCGGTACAATGAGCAGTTCTTC
. | TRBJ1-1 | many | 12 | TRBV2 | CASISDWAEAFF | TGTGCCAGCATCTCGGACTGGGCTGAAGCTTTCTTT
TRBD2 | TRBJ2-1 | . | 18 | TRBV6-2/TRBV6-3 | CASSYSRTAGGLGNEQFF | TGTGCCAGCAGTTACTCGAGGACAGCGGGAGGGCTAGGCAATGAGCAGTTCTTC
TRBD1 | TRBJ1-5 | many | 14 | TRBV7-2 | CASSLTGGNQPQHF | TGTGCCAGCAGCTTAACAGGGGGCAATCAGCCCCAGCATTTT
TRBD2 | TRBJ2-7 | many | 15 | TRBV6-6 | CASSYSTSGWDEQYF | TGTGCCAGCAGTTACTCGACTAGCGGTTGGGACGAGCAGTACTTC
. | TRBJ2-4 | few | 12 | TRBV5-5 | CASSLDLVIQYF | TGTGCCAGCAGCTTGGACCTGGTGATTCAGTACTTC
. | TRBJ2-1 | many | 15 | TRBV3-1 | CASSQIAVSYNEQFF | TGTGCCAGCAGCCAAATAGCGGTCTCCTACAATGAGCAGTTCTTC
TRBD2 | TRBJ2-7 | . | 16 | TRBV6-5 | CASSYSPSGGRGEQYF | TGTGCCAGCAGTTACTCCCCTAGCGGCGGTCGGGGCGAGCAGTACTTC
. | TRBJ2-2 | few | 15 | TRBV27 | CASSSPRGNAGELFF | TGTGCCAGCAGTTCACCACGCGGGAACGCCGGGGAGCTGTTTTTT
. | TRBJ2-3 | many | 13 | TRBV13 | CASSLESTDTQYF | TGTGCCAGCAGCTTAGAGTCCACAGATACGCAGTATTTT
. | TRBJ1-5 | few | 14 | TRBV2 | CASSDGGGNQPQHF | TGTGCCAGCAGTGACGGGGGAGGGAATCAGCCCCAGCATTTT
. | TRBJ2-1 | few | 14 | TRBV29-1 | CSVGGRSSYNEQFF | TGCAGCGTTGGGGGCCGGAGCTCCTACAATGAGCAGTTCTTC
. | TRBJ2-2 | . | 16 | TRBV28 | CASTLGLAPNTGELFF | TGTGCCAGCACCTTGGGGCTAGCGCCTAACACCGGGGAGCTGTTTTTT
. | TRBJ2-3 | . | 14 | TRBV9 | CASSVSTSTDTQYF | TGTGCCAGCAGTGTCTCGACTAGCACAGATACGCAGTATTTT
. | TRBJ2-5 | few | 15 | TRBV4-1 | CASSQETQGEETQYF | TGCGCCAGCAGCCAAGAAACACAGGGAGAAGAGACCCAGTACTTC
. | TRBJ2-5 | many | 14 | TRBV12-3/TRBV12-4 | CASSPRGVQETQYF | TGTGCCAGCAGCCCCCGTGGCGTCCAAGAGACCCAGTACTTC
. | TRBJ2-1 | . | 16 | TRBV20-1 | CSAREGLTPLQDEQFF | TGCAGTGCTAGGGAAGGACTGACCCCCTTACAAGATGAGCAGTTCTTC
TRBD1 | TRBJ2-5 | . | 13 | TRBV30 | CAWSVRQGGTQYF | TGTGCCTGGAGTGTTCGACAGGGGGGGACCCAGTACTTC
TRBD1 | TRBJ2-2 | many | 18 | TRBV11-2 | CASSHVPGQPLVTGELFF | TGTGCCAGCAGCCACGTCCCGGGACAGCCTCTAGTCACCGGGGAGCTGTTTTTT
TRBD2 | TRBJ2-2 | few | 15 | TRBV2 | CASSKAGLNTGELFF | TGTGCCAGCAGTAAAGCGGGGCTGAACACCGGGGAGCTGTTTTTT
TRBD2 | TRBJ2-1 | . | 16 | TRBV10-2 | CASTGLGLAGYNEQFF | TGCGCCAGCACTGGGTTGGGACTAGCGGGATACAATGAGCAGTTCTTC
. | TRBJ1-3 | many | 14 | TRBV2 | CARSAGDSGNTIYF | TGTGCCAGGTCAGCGGGGGACTCTGGAAACACCATATATTTT
TRBD1 | TRBJ1-5 | . | 14 | TRBV20-1 | CSAPSGTGNQPQHF | TGCAGTGCTCCTTCCGGGACAGGGAATCAGCCCCAGCATTTT
. | TRBJ2-7 | many | 16 | TRBV7-8 | CASSHERQARHHEQYF | TGTGCCAGCAGCCACGAGCGACAGGCCCGCCATCACGAGCAGTACTTC
TRBD2 | TRBJ2-1 | few | 21 | TRBV7-6 | CASSSISTLAAGLSSYNEQFF | TGTGCCAGCAGCTCCATTAGCACTCTAGCGGCCGGCTTGAGCTCCTACAATGAGCAGTTCTTC
. | TRBJ2-2 | few | 13 | TRBV24-1 | CATSEPATGELFF | TGTGCCACCAGTGAGCCAGCAACCGGGGAGCTGTTTTTT
TRBD1 | TRBJ2-7 | many | 14 | TRBV2 | CASSVRDRAYEQYF | TGTGCCAGCAGCGTCCGGGACAGAGCCTACGAGCAGTACTTC
. | TRBJ1-2 | many | 14 | TRBV11-2 | CASSLSGTVRGYTF | TGTGCCAGCAGCTTGAGTGGGACGGTTAGGGGCTACACCTTC
TRBD1 | TRBJ2-5 | many | 11 | TRBV7-9 | CASSPGTGKYF | TGTGCCAGCAGCCCGGGGACAGGGAAGTACTTC